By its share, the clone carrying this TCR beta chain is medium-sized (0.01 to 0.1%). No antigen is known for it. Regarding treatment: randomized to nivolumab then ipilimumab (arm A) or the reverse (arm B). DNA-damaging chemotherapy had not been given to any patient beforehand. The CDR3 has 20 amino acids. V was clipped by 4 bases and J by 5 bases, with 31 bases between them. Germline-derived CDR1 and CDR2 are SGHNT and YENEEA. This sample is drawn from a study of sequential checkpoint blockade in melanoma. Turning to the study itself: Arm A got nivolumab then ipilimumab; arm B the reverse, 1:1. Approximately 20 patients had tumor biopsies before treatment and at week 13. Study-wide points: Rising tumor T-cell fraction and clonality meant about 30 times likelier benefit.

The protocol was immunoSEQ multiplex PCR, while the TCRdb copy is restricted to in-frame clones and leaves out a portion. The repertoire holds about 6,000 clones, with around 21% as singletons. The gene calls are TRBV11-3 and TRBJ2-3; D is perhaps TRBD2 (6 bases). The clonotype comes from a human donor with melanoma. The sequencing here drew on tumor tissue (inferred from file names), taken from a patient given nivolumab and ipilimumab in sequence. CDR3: CASSSPPGPFRRGLIDTQYF. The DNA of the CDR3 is TGTGCCAGCAGCTCCCCCCCCGGGCCCTTTCGGCGGGGACTCATAGATACGCAGTATTTT.